Listed below are T cell receptor beta chains from one sample, sequenced in a study of OX40 agonist ivuxolimab in advanced cancers. Generated by immunoSEQ multiplex PCR, the TCRdb table keeps only in-frame clones and is missing some. This repertoire shows roughly 23,000 clones, under 90% found once; its top ten account for around 14%. Sequencing was performed on CD4+ or CD8+ T cells sorted from blood, taken in a trial of the OX40 agonist ivuxolimab. The receptors originated from an adult with an advanced solid tumor such as melanoma, head and neck, liver or kidney cancer. Both conserved end residues are part of each CDR3. Each record gives: J gene, clone size, D gene, V gene, CDR3 DNA, CDR3 protein. The D gene is left open where the match is weak. Size is stated for part of the rows, as once, few or many counts, or as a class when the clone is expanded.

J: TRBJ2-7
size: NA
D: NA
V: TRBV6-5
DNA: TGTGCCAGCAGTTACTCCTGGGCACGTCGCTACGAGCAGTACTTC
CDR3: CASSYSWARRYEQYF

J: TRBJ2-2
size: NA
D: NA
V: TRBV9
DNA: TGTGCCAGCAGCGTAGTTGGAGGGGTTGGCACCGGGGAGCTGTTTTTT
CDR3: CASSVVGGVGTGELFF

J: TRBJ1-2
size: NA
D: NA
V: TRBV5-8
DNA: TGTGCCAGCAGCTTCCGACAGGATTTAAACTATGGCTACACCTTC
CDR3: CASSFRQDLNYGYTF

J: TRBJ2-7
size: once
D: TRBD1
V: TRBV6-5
DNA: TGTGCCAGCAGTCCTGGACAGGGCGCTTACGAGCAGTACTTC
CDR3: CASSPGQGAYEQYF

J: TRBJ1-1
size: once
D: NA
V: TRBV6-6
DNA: TGTGCCAGCAGTTACGGGCGGGACACTGAAGCTTTCTTT
CDR3: CASSYGRDTEAFF

J: TRBJ2-7
size: NA
D: NA
V: TRBV27
DNA: TGTGCCAGCAGAACCGGGACACTTAACGAGCAGTACTTC
CDR3: CASRTGTLNEQYF

J: TRBJ1-1
size: medium-sized
D: NA
V: TRBV6-4
DNA: TGTGCCAGCAGAAGGACGGCTAGTCTCGAACCTACTTTCTTT
CDR3: CASRRTASLEPTFF

J: TRBJ2-3
size: NA
D: TRBD2
V: TRBV7-2
DNA: TGTGCCAGCAGCTTAGAAGCGGGGGGCTCCACAGATACGCAGTATTTT
CDR3: CASSLEAGGSTDTQYF

J: TRBJ1-1
size: NA
D: NA
V: TRBV9
DNA: TGTGCCAGCAGCGAGAGGCCCTTGAGAAACACTGAAGCTTTCTTT
CDR3: CASSERPLRNTEAFF

J: TRBJ2-7
size: NA
D: NA
V: TRBV12-5
DNA: TGTGCTAGTGGTTTGGGCTACGAGCAGTACTTC
CDR3: CASGLGYEQYF

J: TRBJ2-2
size: once
D: NA
V: TRBV9
DNA: TGTGCCAGCAGTGAGCAGGGCGGTAGCACCGGGGAGCTGTTTTTT
CDR3: CASSEQGGSTGELFF

J: TRBJ2-1
size: NA
D: TRBD1
V: TRBV29-1
DNA: TGCAGCGTCGAGGGGACAGGGGACTACAATGAGCAGTTCTTC
CDR3: CSVEGTGDYNEQFF

J: TRBJ2-2
size: NA
D: TRBD2
V: TRBV2
DNA: TGTGCCAGCAACTTAGCGGGGTCAGGGGTCGGGGAGCTGTTTTTT
CDR3: CASNLAGSGVGELFF

J: TRBJ1-2
size: NA
D: NA
V: TRBV11-2
DNA: TGTGCCAGCAGCCCAGCGGGAGGAGCTAACTATGGCTACACCTTC
CDR3: CASSPAGGANYGYTF

J: TRBJ2-1
size: NA
D: TRBD2
V: TRBV11-2
DNA: TGTGCCAGCAGCTTTCTAGCGGGGGACTGGAACAATGAGCAGTTCTTC
CDR3: CASSFLAGDWNNEQFF

J: TRBJ1-1
size: NA
D: NA
V: TRBV9
DNA: TGTGCCAGCGGGCGCAACACTGAAGCTTTCTTT
CDR3: CASGRNTEAFF

J: TRBJ2-3
size: NA
D: NA
V: TRBV9
DNA: TGTGCCAGCAGCGGGAGCGGGTTTGGAACAGATACGCAGTATTTT
CDR3: CASSGSGFGTDTQYF

J: TRBJ1-2
size: NA
D: TRBD1
V: TRBV5-6
DNA: TGTGCCAGCAGCCCAAGACAGGGGGCCGGGTATGGCTACACCTTC
CDR3: CASSPRQGAGYGYTF

J: TRBJ2-3
size: NA
D: TRBD2
V: TRBV11-2
DNA: TGTGCCAGCAGCCTCTGGACTAGCGGCACAGATACGCAGTATTTT
CDR3: CASSLWTSGTDTQYF

J: TRBJ2-3
size: NA
D: NA
V: TRBV14
DNA: TGTGCCAGCAGCCAAGTTTGGGGCACAGATACGCAGTATTTT
CDR3: CASSQVWGTDTQYF

J: TRBJ2-7
size: NA
D: TRBD1
V: TRBV10-2
DNA: TGCGCCAGCAGTGAGTCCCGCGAGGACAGGGACGAGCAGTACTTC
CDR3: CASSESREDRDEQYF

J: TRBJ1-1
size: NA
D: NA
V: TRBV18
DNA: TGTGCCAGCTCACCAAGCCGGGGCCTTATGAACACTGAAGCTTTCTTT
CDR3: CASSPSRGLMNTEAFF

J: TRBJ1-5
size: NA
D: TRBD1
V: TRBV5-6
DNA: TGTGCCAGCAGCCTTCGACAGGGGAACAATCAGCCCCAGCATTTT
CDR3: CASSLRQGNNQPQHF

J: TRBJ2-7
size: NA
D: NA
V: TRBV6-5
DNA: TGTGCCAGCACCGACCCGGGCGGTTACGAGCAGTACTTC
CDR3: CASTDPGGYEQYF

J: TRBJ2-3
size: NA
D: TRBD2
V: TRBV19
DNA: TGTGCCAGTAGTCTATGGGACTACACAGATACGCAGTATTTT
CDR3: CASSLWDYTDTQYF

J: TRBJ2-3
size: NA
D: TRBD2
V: TRBV9
DNA: TGTGCCAGCAGCATAGCGGGGGCTTCGACAGATACGCAGTATTTT
CDR3: CASSIAGASTDTQYF

J: TRBJ2-1
size: NA
D: NA
V: TRBV5-1
DNA: TGCGCCAGCAGCTTGGATGGCAATGAGCAGTTCTTC
CDR3: CASSLDGNEQFF

J: TRBJ1-1
size: NA
D: TRBD1
V: TRBV5-1
DNA: TGTGCCAGCAGCTACGACAGGGAGGGCACTGAAGCTTTCTTT
CDR3: CASSYDREGTEAFF

J: TRBJ2-1
size: once
D: NA
V: TRBV7-2
DNA: TGTGCCAGCAGCGACCGGACCGTCAATTACAATGAGCAGTTCTTC
CDR3: CASSDRTVNYNEQFF

J: TRBJ1-2
size: NA
D: NA
V: TRBV4-3
DNA: TGCGCCAGCAGCCAATCTCACTCCTCGGGTGGCTACACCTTC
CDR3: CASSQSHSSGGYTF

J: TRBJ2-7
size: NA
D: NA
V: TRBV7-9
DNA: TGTGCCAGCAGCCAGGGGGGGTTAGGGTACGAGCAGTACTTC
CDR3: CASSQGGLGYEQYF

J: TRBJ2-5
size: NA
D: NA
V: TRBV13
DNA: TGTGCCAGCAGCTTCCGGGGGCTCAGGCAGACCCAGTACTTC
CDR3: CASSFRGLRQTQYF

J: TRBJ2-3
size: NA
D: TRBD2
V: TRBV5-4
DNA: TGTGCCAGCAGCTTGTTGGGACTAGCGGGTTGGGCAGATACGCAGTATTTT
CDR3: CASSLLGLAGWADTQYF

J: TRBJ2-1
size: NA
D: NA
V: TRBV5-1
DNA: TGCGCCAGCAGCTTCCAAGGGAATGAGCAGTTCTTC
CDR3: CASSFQGNEQFF

J: TRBJ2-4
size: NA
D: TRBD1
V: TRBV7-9
DNA: TGTGCCAGCAGCTTAAAACAGGGGGAACAGGCCAAAAACATTCAGTACTTC
CDR3: CASSLKQGEQAKNIQYF

J: TRBJ1-1
size: NA
D: NA
V: TRBV7-9
DNA: TGTGCCAGCAGCTTAGTCGGAGGGAACACTGAAGCTTTCTTT
CDR3: CASSLVGGNTEAFF

J: TRBJ2-2
size: NA
D: NA
V: TRBV6-4
DNA: TGTGCCAGCAGTGACTCGGGCAGGCCTGGCGGGGAGCTGTTTTTT
CDR3: CASSDSGRPGGELFF

J: TRBJ2-2
size: NA
D: NA
V: TRBV27
DNA: TGTGCCAGCAAAAGGGGCACCGGGGAGCTGTTTTTT
CDR3: CASKRGTGELFF

J: TRBJ2-7
size: NA
D: NA
V: TRBV5-6
DNA: TGTGCCAGCAGCCCCGGACGAACGTACGAGCAGTACTTC
CDR3: CASSPGRTYEQYF

J: TRBJ2-3
size: NA
D: NA
V: TRBV5-1
DNA: TGCGCCAGCAGCTTGAGTGGCGATACGCAGTATTTT
CDR3: CASSLSGDTQYF

J: TRBJ2-7
size: NA
D: NA
V: TRBV7-9
DNA: TGTGCCAGCAGCTTCAGTTCATCGAGGCAGGGCTACGAGCAGTACTTC
CDR3: CASSFSSSRQGYEQYF

J: TRBJ2-7
size: once
D: TRBD1
V: TRBV5-4
DNA: TGTGCCAGCAGCTTGGGTGGGACAGTGAGAGAGCAGTACTTC
CDR3: CASSLGGTVREQYF

J: TRBJ1-4
size: NA
D: NA
V: TRBV12-5
DNA: TGTGCTAGTGGTTTGATAGGGTACAATGAAAAACTGTTTTTT
CDR3: CASGLIGYNEKLFF

J: TRBJ2-7
size: few
D: NA
V: TRBV5-4
DNA: TGTGCCAGCAGCTTGGAAGGGTACGAGCAGTACTTC
CDR3: CASSLEGYEQYF

J: TRBJ1-2
size: NA
D: NA
V: TRBV9
DNA: TGTGCCAGCAGCCCCTCGCCGTTTCTCTATGGCTACACCTTC
CDR3: CASSPSPFLYGYTF

J: TRBJ2-5
size: NA
D: TRBD2
V: TRBV4-1
DNA: TGCGCCAGCAGCCAAGATCCACTGAGCGGGGGGGAGGAGACCCAGTACTTC
CDR3: CASSQDPLSGGEETQYF

J: TRBJ1-5
size: NA
D: NA
V: TRBV12-5
DNA: TGTGCTAGTGGGGGGAACAATCAGCCCCAGCATTTT
CDR3: CASGGNNQPQHF

J: TRBJ2-1
size: NA
D: NA
V: TRBV29-1
DNA: TGCAGCGTTGATAAGACCTACAATGAGCAGTTCTTC
CDR3: CSVDKTYNEQFF

J: TRBJ2-7
size: NA
D: NA
V: TRBV6-6
DNA: TGTGCCAGCATGGGCTACGAGCAGTACTTC
CDR3: CASMGYEQYF

J: TRBJ2-1
size: NA
D: TRBD1
V: TRBV27
DNA: TGTGCCAGCAGTTACCGGACAGGTTACAATGAGCAGTTCTTC
CDR3: CASSYRTGYNEQFF

J: TRBJ2-2
size: NA
D: NA
V: TRBV29-1
DNA: TGCAGCGTTGAGTGGGTTGGGCAGGGAAACACCGGGGAGCTGTTTTTT
CDR3: CSVEWVGQGNTGELFF

J: TRBJ1-1
size: NA
D: NA
V: TRBV27
DNA: TGTGCCAGCAGACCCATCGACAGAAACACTGAAGCTTTCTTT
CDR3: CASRPIDRNTEAFF

J: TRBJ1-1
size: NA
D: TRBD1
V: TRBV5-6
DNA: TGTGCCAGCAGCTTCTCAGGGGGAATTGAAGCTTTCTTT
CDR3: CASSFSGGIEAFF

J: TRBJ1-2
size: NA
D: NA
V: TRBV4-3
DNA: TGCGCCAGCAGCCAAGGAACAGCATTATTTTATGGCTACACCTTC
CDR3: CASSQGTALFYGYTF